This T cell receptor beta chain was recorded in a study of blood T cell repertoires in COVID-19. The overall study: The United States, Italy and Spain provided the acute and convalescent COVID-19 samples. T cells, B-cell-depleted T cells, or PBMCs provided the cDNA or gDNA that served as material.

Some clones are missing from TCRdb's copy, which holds only in-frame ones; the method was immunoSEQ multiplex PCR. This sample has 250,000 to 400,000 clones, with around 87% found just once. This clone has only a few counts. The clonotype was recovered from a man aged 45-65 years with active or convalescent COVID-19. The source material was peripheral blood.

This chain's CDR3 is CASSPRSYGYTF. The CDR3 DNA is TGTGCCAGCAGCCCCCGTTCCTATGGCTACACCTTC. This chain joins TRBV7-2 and TRBJ1-2; D call uncertain. The CDR3 loop spans 12 amino acids. Trimming shortened V by 5 bases and J by 4 bases, and 8 bases separated the two germline ends. The germline gives CDR1 SGHTA, CDR2 FQGNSA.